This T cell receptor (beta chain) emerged from a study of blood T cell repertoires in COVID-19. About the research overall: COVID-19 samples from acute and convalescent phases originated in the United States, Italy and Spain. In each case, the material was cDNA or gDNA derived from T cells, B-cell-depleted T cells, or PBMCs.

This clone was recorded a few times. Original data processing: Using reference gene primer amplification, nucleated cell counts were estimated. This table comes from immunoSEQ multiplex PCR, and its TCRdb copy is limited to in-frame clones, with some not included. V, J and clone size derive from that table, while D and trimming were established from the DNA sequence. The sample comprises approximately 70,000 clones, roughly 77% of which are singletons, and approximately 0.8% rests with the top ten. The CDR3 loop spans 13 amino acids. Trimming removed 5 bases from V and 7 bases from J, with 12 bases in between. Germline V CDR1 and CDR2: MNHEY, SVGAGI.

V usage is TRBV6-5 and J usage is TRBJ2-1; tentatively, D is TRBD2 (7 bases). The TCR sequence derives from a woman in her 70s with acute or convalescent COVID-19. Sequenced: peripheral blood. The CDR3 region has the DNA TGTGCCAGCAGTCCCCGGGGGGCGAATGAGCAGTTCTTC. Protein: CASSPRGANEQFF.